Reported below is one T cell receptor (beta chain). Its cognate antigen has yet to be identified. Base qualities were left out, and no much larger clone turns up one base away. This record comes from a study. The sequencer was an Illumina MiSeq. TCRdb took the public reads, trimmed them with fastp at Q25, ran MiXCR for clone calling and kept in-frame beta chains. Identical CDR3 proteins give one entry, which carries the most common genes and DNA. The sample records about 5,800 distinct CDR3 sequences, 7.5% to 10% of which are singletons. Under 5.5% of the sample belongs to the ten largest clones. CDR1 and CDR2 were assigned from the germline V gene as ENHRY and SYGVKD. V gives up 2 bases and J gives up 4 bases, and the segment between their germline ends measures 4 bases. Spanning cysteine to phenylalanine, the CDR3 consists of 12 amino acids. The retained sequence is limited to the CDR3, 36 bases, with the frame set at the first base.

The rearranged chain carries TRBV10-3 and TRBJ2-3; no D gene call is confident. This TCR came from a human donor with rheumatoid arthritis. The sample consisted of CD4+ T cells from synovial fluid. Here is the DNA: TGTGCCATCAGTGAGGGGTCAGATACGCAGTATTTT. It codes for CAISEGSDTQYF.